This is a list of T cell receptor beta chains from one sample in a study of T cell clones after liver transplantation. The repertoire was sequenced with immunoSEQ multiplex PCR; TCRdb's copy has only in-frame clones and lacks some. The sample lists about 21,000 clones; approximately 95% were seen once. The material was CD8+ T cells from blood, obtained about 27 months after liver transplant. Receptors originate from a human patient who received a liver transplant. The graft donor may be the source of some T cells. Both conserved end residues are part of each CDR3. The D gene is left open where the match is weak. Clone size appears in some rows only: once, few, many, or a class for an expanded clone.

v_gene	d_gene	j_gene	abundance	CDR3aa	CDR3nt
TRBV2	.	TRBJ2-5	.	CASRSPRGSETQYF	TGTGCCAGCAGGAGCCCCCGGGGATCGGAGACCCAGTACTTC
TRBV28	.	TRBJ2-7	.	CASSFQTGGYEQYF	TGTGCCAGCAGTTTTCAGACGGGCGGGTACGAGCAGTACTTC
TRBV7-9	TRBD1	TRBJ1-4	.	CASSSRGGSFGEKLFF	TGTGCCAGCAGCTCCAGGGGGGGGTCGTTCGGGGAAAAACTGTTTTTT
TRBV7-9	.	TRBJ2-7	.	CASSFSQSASYEQYF	TGTGCCAGCAGCTTTAGTCAGTCCGCCTCCTACGAGCAGTACTTC
TRBV10-3	TRBD2	TRBJ2-7	.	CAIRLADSYEQYF	TGTGCCATCAGGCTAGCGGACTCCTACGAGCAGTACTTC
TRBV4-3	.	TRBJ2-3	.	CASSQSDTQYF	TGCGCCAGCAGCCAATCAGATACGCAGTATTTT
TRBV7-9	.	TRBJ2-3	.	CASSPRLGLSTDTQYF	TGTGCCAGCAGCCCGCGGCTGGGATTAAGCACAGATACGCAGTATTTT
TRBV4-2	.	TRBJ2-1	.	CASSQWLEYNEQFF	TGTGCCAGCAGCCAGTGGCTAGAATACAATGAGCAGTTCTTC
TRBV7-2	.	TRBJ1-2	.	CASSPQRVYGYTF	TGTGCCAGCAGCCCCCAGAGAGTCTATGGCTACACCTTC
TRBV11-2	TRBD2	TRBJ2-1	.	CASSLISGSNEQFF	TGTGCCAGCAGCTTAATAAGCGGGAGTAATGAGCAGTTCTTC
TRBV7-6	.	TRBJ1-5	.	CASSRTRNQPQHF	TGTGCCAGCAGTCGGACCCGAAATCAGCCCCAGCATTTT
TRBV13	.	TRBJ2-1	.	CASSHAGTEANEQFF	TGTGCCAGCAGCCACGCCGGGACCGAAGCCAATGAGCAGTTCTTC
TRBV5-1	TRBD2	TRBJ2-7	.	CASSFDTSGRTSYEQYF	TGCGCCAGCAGCTTCGATACTAGCGGGAGAACTTCCTACGAGCAGTACTTC
TRBV23-1	TRBD2	TRBJ2-7	.	CASSHRGGVEQYF	TGCGCCAGCAGTCATCGCGGGGGGGTCGAGCAGTACTTC
TRBV4-3	TRBD1	TRBJ2-2	once	CASSQDGQGAGELFF	TGCGCCAGCAGCCAAGATGGGCAGGGGGCCGGGGAGCTGTTTTTT
TRBV27	.	TRBJ1-2	.	CANPGQVSYGYTF	TGTGCCAACCCGGGGCAGGTGAGCTATGGCTACACCTTC
TRBV27	.	TRBJ2-5	.	CASSLFSSLPGETQYF	TGTGCCAGCAGTTTATTTTCGAGCCTCCCGGGGGAGACCCAGTACTTC
TRBV13	.	TRBJ1-2	.	CASSLVGSNYGYTF	TGTGCCAGCAGCTTAGTAGGGAGTAACTATGGCTACACCTTC
TRBV6-5	.	TRBJ1-2	.	CASSYGDGVNYGYTF	TGTGCCAGCAGTTACGGGGACGGAGTTAACTATGGCTACACCTTC
TRBV7-2	TRBD2	TRBJ2-3	.	CASSLASGLAGGTDTQYF	TGTGCCAGCAGCTTAGCCTCTGGACTAGCGGGAGGAACAGATACGCAGTATTTT
TRBV9	.	TRBJ2-5	.	CASSDPLARGQETQYF	TGTGCCAGCAGCGACCCTCTAGCGCGGGGCCAAGAGACCCAGTACTTC
TRBV9	.	TRBJ2-7	.	CASSSGTISYEQYF	TGTGCCAGCAGCTCCGGGACGATATCCTACGAGCAGTACTTC
TRBV7-6	TRBD2	TRBJ2-3	.	CASSHGPKSGSKDTQYF	TGTGCCAGCAGTCATGGGCCCAAAAGCGGGAGTAAAGATACGCAGTATTTT
TRBV28	.	TRBJ2-2	.	CASSLVGTGELFF	TGTGCCAGCAGTTTAGTGGGAACCGGGGAGCTGTTTTTT
TRBV11-2	.	TRBJ2-7	few	CASSPTGYEQYF	TGTGCCAGCAGCCCGACCGGCTACGAGCAGTACTTC
TRBV7-8	TRBD1	TRBJ2-7	.	CATHTRTGTGEQYF	TGTGCCACCCATACTAGAACCGGGACAGGGGAGCAGTACTTC
TRBV2	.	TRBJ2-3	once	CASPKGFGLGTDTQYF	TGTGCCAGCCCAAAGGGATTTGGACTCGGCACAGATACGCAGTATTTT
TRBV2	.	TRBJ1-2	.	CASSDTYGYTF	TGTGCCAGCAGTGACACCTATGGCTACACCTTC
TRBV10-2	TRBD2	TRBJ2-1	.	CASSEQREGISAGNEQFF	TGCGCCAGCAGTGAACAGCGGGAGGGAATCTCGGCGGGTAATGAGCAGTTCTTC
TRBV5-5	TRBD1	TRBJ2-7	.	CASSLGQGDLSYEQYF	TGTGCCAGCAGCCTGGGACAGGGGGACCTCTCCTACGAGCAGTACTTC
TRBV15	.	TRBJ2-7	.	CATSTGLHYEQYF	TGTGCCACCAGTACGGGACTCCACTACGAGCAGTACTTC
TRBV27	.	TRBJ1-1	.	CASSLVVGNTEAFF	TGTGCCAGCAGTTTAGTCGTTGGGAACACTGAAGCTTTCTTT
TRBV9	TRBD2	TRBJ2-1	.	CASSVGGGRHNEQFF	TGTGCCAGCAGCGTTGGGGGCGGGAGGCACAATGAGCAGTTCTTC
TRBV11-2	.	TRBJ2-7	.	CASSPGQSEQYF	TGTGCCAGCAGCCCTGGACAGAGCGAGCAGTACTTC
TRBV6-5	.	TRBJ2-5	.	CASSRTGETQYF	TGTGCCAGCAGTCGGACGGGAGAGACCCAGTACTTC
TRBV9	.	TRBJ2-3	.	CASSVTSKSTDTQYF	TGTGCCAGCAGCGTCACTAGCAAAAGCACAGATACGCAGTATTTT
TRBV5-1	.	TRBJ2-1	.	CASSLMSWNEQFF	TGCGCCAGCAGCTTGATGTCCTGGAATGAGCAGTTCTTC
TRBV7-2	.	TRBJ1-1	.	CASSLGRAGVNTEAFF	TGTGCCAGCAGCTTAGGTCGGGCAGGGGTGAACACTGAAGCTTTCTTT
TRBV13	.	TRBJ2-5	.	CASSLRGKETQYF	TGTGCCAGCAGCTTAAGGGGTAAAGAGACCCAGTACTTC
TRBV29-1	.	TRBJ1-2	.	CSVPANYGYTF	TGCAGCGTTCCAGCTAACTATGGCTACACCTTC
TRBV7-8	.	TRBJ2-7	few	CASSIAQGPSYEQYF	TGTGCCAGCAGCATCGCCCAGGGCCCCTCCTACGAGCAGTACTTC
TRBV27	.	TRBJ2-1	.	CASSLRPSGNEQFF	TGTGCCAGCAGTTTACGGCCGTCGGGTAATGAGCAGTTCTTC
TRBV4-3	.	TRBJ2-7	.	CASSQARISYEQYF	TGCGCCAGCAGCCAAGCCAGGATCTCCTACGAGCAGTACTTC
TRBV5-6	.	TRBJ1-1	.	CASSLYVTPKKNTEAFF	TGTGCCAGCAGCTTGTATGTGACCCCGAAGAAGAACACTGAAGCTTTCTTT
TRBV27	.	TRBJ2-3	.	CASNRGGSRTDTQYF	TGTGCCAGCAACAGAGGGGGGAGTAGGACAGATACGCAGTATTTT
TRBV4-1	TRBD2	TRBJ2-7	.	CASTPTSGMIYEQYF	TGCGCCAGCACCCCGACTAGCGGGATGATATACGAGCAGTACTTC
TRBV13	.	TRBJ2-3	once	CASSSHYSTDTQYF	TGTGCCAGCAGCTCCCACTACTCCACAGATACGCAGTATTTT
TRBV27	TRBD2	TRBJ2-3	.	CASGGTSGMLTDTQYF	TGTGCCAGCGGTGGGACTAGCGGGATGCTCACAGATACGCAGTATTTT
TRBV29-1	.	TRBJ2-1	.	CSVEGLAASQYNEQFF	TGCAGCGTTGAAGGGTTAGCGGCGTCCCAATACAATGAGCAGTTCTTC
TRBV10-3	TRBD2	TRBJ2-7	.	CAISETPGLAEHLYEQYF	TGTGCCATCAGTGAGACCCCAGGACTAGCGGAGCACCTCTACGAGCAGTACTTC
TRBV7-6	.	TRBJ2-7	.	CASSAGPNYEQYF	TGTGCCAGCAGCGCGGGACCCAACTACGAGCAGTACTTC
TRBV4-1	TRBD2	TRBJ2-7	.	CASSPGGTSGRYEQYF	TGCGCCAGCAGCCCAGGGGGGACTAGCGGGAGATACGAGCAGTACTTC
TRBV27	.	TRBJ1-5	.	CASSLGDSNQPQHF	TGTGCCAGCAGTTTAGGAGATAGCAATCAGCCCCAGCATTTT